These 5 T cell receptor beta chains share one sample of origin, sequenced in a study of CD8+ T cells in alopecia areata. The treatment: oral pan-JAK inhibitor, 5-10 mg twice daily. cDNA reverse transcribed from extracted RNA served as the sequencing template. Clones were sequenced by immunoSEQ multiplex PCR, and TCRdb holds only the in-frame ones, with some missing. The table lists 150,000 to 200,000 clones, less than 80% of them singletons. Sample: CD4+ T cells sorted from blood, taken at week 24, from a patient treated with tofacitinib. The receptors originated from a human donor with alopecia areata.

V usage is TRBV29-1 and J usage is TRBJ2-1, with D perhaps assigned TRBD1 or TRBD2 (5 bases each). The germline V gene has CDR1 SQVTM and CDR2 ANQGSEA. The V end lost 7 bases, the J end lost 7 bases, and 8 bases lay between the germline ends. This CDR3 comprises 10 residues. CDR3 loop: CSGGENEQFF. DNA of the CDR3: TGCAGCGGAGGGGAGAATGAGCAGTTCTTC.

This clone turned up a few times. The sample carries other DNA sequences with the same CDR3. V is TRBV7-9 and J is TRBJ2-6; D unresolved. The CDR3 covers 13 residues. V lost 0 bases and J lost 4, with 1 base in between. Germline assignment: CDR1 SEHNR and CDR2 FQNEAQ (reference sequence). The CDR3 is CASSLAGANVLTF. The CDR3 coding sequence is TGTGCCAGCAGCTTAGCAGGGGCCAACGTCCTGACTTTC.

This clone was picked up a small number of times. The chain is built from TRBV4-1 and TRBJ1-1; the D is unclear. Germline CDR1 MGHRA, CDR2 YSYEKL. The ends were cut back, 1 base at V and 2 bases at J, with 5 bases in the middle. The CDR3 sequence is 13 residues long. CDR3 amino acids: CASSQVANTEAFF. The CDR3 region has the DNA TGCGCCAGCAGCCAAGTCGCTAACACTGAAGCTTTCTTT.

The chain joins TRBV4-2 to TRBJ2-2, with 8 nucleotides matching TRBD1. CDR1 and CDR2 from the germline V gene are LGHNA and YNFKEQ. This CDR3 has 16 residues. After removal of 4 bases from V and 5 bases from J, the junction contained 9 bases not matched to a gene. The CDR3 region is CASSLKQGAATGELFF. The CDR3 DNA is TGTGCCAGCAGCCTGAAGCAGGGGGCGGCGACCGGGGAGCTGTTTTTT.

The chain recombines TRBV27 with TRBJ1-4; perhaps TRBD1 as D (5 bases). Trimming stripped 5 bases from V and 11 bases from J, with 15 bases between. CDR3 length equals 13 residues. Germline V gives CDR1 MNHEY, CDR2 SMNVEV (reference sequence). CDR3: CASSPPQGEKLFF. In DNA form, the CDR3 reads TGTGCCAGCAGTCCTCCCCAAGGGGAGAAACTGTTTTTT.